These 11 T cell receptor beta chains originate from one sample sequenced in a study of shared clonotypes between healthy human individuals. Measured with immunoSEQ multiplex PCR; TCRdb has only the in-frame clones, and not every one. This table has approximately 1.5 million clones, 98% to 99% appearing once. Material for sequencing was naive CD4+ T cells sorted from blood. The subset here: CD45RA+ positively selected. These receptors all stem from a man in his thirties or forties in good health.

The chain recombines TRBV11-2 with TRBJ2-7; 8 bases are a match to TRBD2. This CDR3 is built from 17 residues. Per germline, CDR1 SGHAT and CDR2 FQNNGV. The V gene end was trimmed by 1 base and the J gene end by 6 bases; junction bases not matched to a gene: 14. As DNA, the CDR3 is TGTGCCAGCAGCTTAGTAAGGGAAAGCGGGGGACTGGGCGAGCAGTACTTC. This sequence encodes CASSLVRESGGLGEQYF.

The chain has TRBV11-3 and TRBJ2-3, with 10 nucleotides matching TRBD2. V lost 3 bases, J lost 4 bases, and 7 bases stayed unmatched. This CDR3 spans 16 amino acids. CDR1 and CDR2 from the germline V gene are SGHNT and YENEEA. The CDR3 here is CASSFSTGTSADTQYF. DNA of the CDR3: TGTGCCAGCAGCTTTTCGACCGGGACTAGCGCAGATACGCAGTATTTT.

The V gene is TRBV19, the J gene TRBJ2-3; D unclear. Germline V gives CDR1 LNHDA, CDR2 SQIVND (reference sequence). V dropped 3 bases and J dropped 6 bases, with 13 bases sitting between them. This CDR3 comprises 14 residues. The CDR3 is CASSINKVLDTQYF. Here the CDR3 DNA reads TGTGCCAGTAGTATTAATAAGGTTTTGGATACGCAGTATTTT.

The chain joins TRBV7-8 to TRBJ2-7; D remains ambiguous. Trimming took 0 bases from V and 4 from J, leaving 16 bases between them. The CDR3 runs 16 residues. Germline-derived CDR1 and CDR2 are SGHVS and FQNEAQ. CDR3 amino acids: CASSLARVRWDYEQYF. In DNA, the CDR3 is TGTGCCAGCAGCTTAGCGCGAGTCAGGTGGGATTACGAGCAGTACTTC.

The gene calls are TRBV11-2 and TRBJ2-6; the match to TRBD1 covers 7 bases. This CDR3 has 17 amino acids. From germline, CDR1 is SGHAT and CDR2 FQNNGV. Trimming took 1 base from V and 2 from J; bases not matched to a gene: 5. CDR3 in amino acids: CASSLGYRGTGANVLTF. In nucleotides, the CDR3 is TGTGCCAGCAGCTTAGGGTACAGGGGAACTGGGGCCAACGTCCTGACTTTC.

The chain combines TRBV7-9 with TRBJ1-2, with D unclear. V gave up 3 bases and J gave up 5 bases, with 10 bases separating them. The CDR3 totals 13 residues. Germline lookup yields CDR1 SEHNR and CDR2 FQNEAQ (reference sequence). CDR3: CASSFDGRYGYTF. The DNA for the CDR3 is TGTGCCAGCAGCTTCGACGGGAGGTATGGCTACACCTTC.

The J gene is TRBJ2-6, the V gene TRBV6-5; the D gene could be TRBD1 or TRBD2 (5 bases each). Trimming stripped 2 bases from V and 2 bases from J, with 10 bases between. Germline V gives CDR1 MNHEY, CDR2 SVGAGI. There are 16 residues in the CDR3. The CDR3 DNA reads TGTGCCAGCAGTTACGAGGGGTTGCCTGGGGCCAACGTCCTGACTTTC. Protein: CASSYEGLPGANVLTF.

The rearrangement links TRBV5-5 to TRBJ2-7; D is undetermined. The CDR3 spans 14 residues. The germline V and J ends were trimmed by 2 bases and 3 bases, with 12 bases remaining between them. The germline V gene encodes CDR1 SGHKS and CDR2 YYEKEE (reference sequence). In nucleotides, the CDR3 is TGTGCCAGCAGCTTATCTGGCCAGAACTACGAGCAGTACTTC. Its translation: CASSLSGQNYEQYF.

The gene calls are TRBV5-1 and TRBJ2-5; D not resolved. The V end lost 3 bases, the J end lost 5 bases, and 14 bases lay between the germline ends. CDR1 SGHRS and CDR2 YFSETQ come from the germline V gene. This CDR3 is built from 14 residues. The CDR3 DNA follows: TGCGCCAGCAGCTCCTTACGACCGCCGGAGACCCAGTACTTC. It yields the protein CASSSLRPPETQYF.

This clone has a single count. This sequence joins TRBV5-1 and TRBJ2-6, with D tentatively TRBD1 or TRBD2 (6 bases each). This CDR3 has 15 amino acids. V was pared by 4 bases and J by 4 bases, with 12 bases between. In germline, CDR1 is SGHRS, CDR2 YFSETQ. The CDR3 region has the DNA TGCGCCAGCAGCCCGGGGGCGCCCGGGGCCAACGTCCTGACTTTC. Residues: CASSPGAPGANVLTF.

The V and J genes are TRBV28 and TRBJ2-5; D gene ambiguous. The germline CDR1 and CDR2 sequences are MDHEN and SYDVKM. V was trimmed by 3 bases and J by 4 bases, leaving 6 bases between them. CDR3 length: 12 amino acids. CDR3 protein: CASSFPRETQYF. The CDR3, as DNA: TGTGCCAGCAGTTTTCCCAGAGAGACCCAGTACTTC.